A single sample gave rise to the 10 T cell receptor beta chains below, sequenced in a study of shared clonotypes between healthy human individuals. CD45RO-negative CD8 cells positively selected for CCR7 made up the naive population, which excluded terminally differentiated effector memory CD45RA+ cells. Sequencing used immunoSEQ multiplex PCR; TCRdb keeps in-frame clones, though not all of them. The sample has about 2 million clones, about 95% seen once. The source material was naive CD8+ T cells sorted from blood. The receptors come from a man between 18 and 35 years old in good health.

This clone has a handful of counts. DNA for the CDR3: TGCGCCAGCTCTCAGGGGAACAATGAGCAGTTCTTC. Its translation is CASSQGNNEQFF. The V and J genes are TRBV10-1 and TRBJ2-1; tentative D call: TRBD1 (6 bases). V lost 8 bases and J 5 bases, leaving 10 bases between the germline ends. The V gene's germline CDR1 is WNHNN and CDR2 SYGVQD (reference sequence). The CDR3 is 12 residues long.

This chain joins TRBV30 and TRBJ1-3; D is undetermined. The germline gives CDR1 GTSNPN, CDR2 SVGIG (reference sequence). The CDR3 has 12 amino acids. Trimming shortened V by 4 bases and J by 0 bases, and 4 bases separated the two germline ends. CDR3 sequence reads: CAWTDSGNTIYF. In DNA, the CDR3 is TGTGCCTGGACAGACTCTGGAAACACCATATATTTT.

This clone was observed once. This rearrangement joins TRBV27 to TRBJ1-1; TRBD1 might be the D (5 bases). The V and J ends lost 1 base and 0 bases respectively, with 9 bases between them. The CDR3 extends over 15 amino acids. From germline, CDR1 is MNHEY and CDR2 SMNVEV (reference sequence). In DNA form, the CDR3 reads TGTGCCAGCAGTTTATTGGGCAGGGTGAACACTGAAGCTTTCTTT. Its protein is CASSLLGRVNTEAFF.

The chain carries TRBV28 and TRBJ1-1; maybe TRBD1 (5 bases). This CDR3 region has 15 residues. The ends were cut back, 6 bases at V and 3 bases at J, with 17 bases in the middle. The germline CDR1 and CDR2 sequences are MDHEN and SYDVKM. CDR3 nucleotides: TGTGCCAGCAGCCCTGTCGGGGGGATGGACACTGAAGCTTTCTTT. It is translated as CASSPVGGMDTEAFF.

This chain uses TRBV27 with TRBJ2-7, with D possibly matching TRBD1 (5 bases). The ends were cut back, 5 bases at V and 1 base at J, with 9 bases in the middle. The CDR3 consists of 13 residues. The germline CDR1 and CDR2 sequences are MNHEY and SMNVEV (reference sequence). This CDR3 is CASSTSGSYEQYF. CDR3 sequence (DNA): TGTGCCAGCAGTACCTCAGGGTCCTACGAGCAGTACTTC.

This chain links TRBV6-6 with TRBJ2-3; D gene unclear. This CDR3 has 13 amino acids. In germline, CDR1 is MNHNY, CDR2 SVGAGI (reference sequence). V dropped 7 bases and J dropped 1 base, with 9 bases sitting between them. The CDR3 loop reads CASTLHRTDTQYF. CDR3 sequence (DNA): TGTGCCAGCACTTTACACCGCACAGATACGCAGTATTTT.

For this clone: Other DNA variants within this sample encode the same CDR3. This chain connects TRBV6-5 to TRBJ1-4, with TRBD1 as a possible D gene (5 bases). V was shortened by 2 bases and J by 2 bases, with 9 bases between the two germline ends. This CDR3 comprises 15 residues. Germline assignment: CDR1 MNHEY and CDR2 SVGAGI. The CDR3 sequence: CASSYGGGTNEKLFF. The CDR3 DNA is TGTGCCAGCAGTTACGGGGGGGGTACTAATGAAAAACTGTTTTTT.

This chain uses TRBV29-1 with TRBJ1-1; TRBD1 agrees at 7 bases. The CDR3 runs 12 residues. V trimming: 5 bases; J trimming: 4 bases; junction bases outside the gene matches: 4. Germline CDR1 reads SQVTM; CDR2 reads ANQGSEA. CDR3 loop: CSVRQGGTEAFF. CDR3 nucleotide sequence: TGCAGCGTTCGCCAGGGGGGCACTGAAGCTTTCTTT.

The chain combines TRBV28 with TRBJ1-5; 9 bases are shared with TRBD1. The germline V gene has CDR1 MDHEN and CDR2 SYDVKM. The CDR3 has 14 amino acids. J was trimmed by 2 bases and V by 4 bases; bases with no gene match: 0. The CDR3 here is CASSWTGGNQPQHF. The CDR3 bases are TGTGCCAGCAGTTGGACAGGGGGCAATCAGCCCCAGCATTTT.

About this clone: This CDR3 is also generated by other DNA sequences in the sample. The chain employs TRBV28 and TRBJ1-6, with D hard to call. CDR3 size: 14 residues. Germline-derived CDR1 and CDR2 are MDHEN and SYDVKM. The V gene lost 8 bases and the J gene lost 4 bases, with 12 bases spanning the gap. The DNA of the CDR3 is TGTGCCAGCGCCCGGGTGGAGTATAATTCACCCCTCCACTTT. It is translated as CASARVEYNSPLHF.